This T cell receptor (beta chain) was sequenced in a study of blood T cell repertoires in COVID-19. At the level of the study: PBMCs, B-cell-depleted T cells, or T cells provided the cDNA or gDNA that made up the material.

Per the original data handling: Using reference gene primer amplification, nucleated cell counts were estimated. TCRdb's table, derived via immunoSEQ multiplex PCR, lists solely in-frame clones and lacks some. V and J calls plus clone size are reproduced from that table; the DNA served to infer D and trimming. The sample holds about 270,000 clones; over 75% are singletons and the top ten take 0.8% to 1%. Trimming at V came to 6 bases and at J to 4 bases, leaving 15 bases not matched to a gene. Per the germline V gene, CDR1 is SQVTM and CDR2 is ANQGSEA. The CDR3 covers 16 residues. The sample was PBMCs or T cells enriched from blood (not recorded which). The chain combines TRBV29-1 with TRBJ1-1; the match to TRBD1 covers 9 bases. The source of this sequence is a woman under 40 who had recovered from COVID-19. The CDR3: CSVPRTGERGATEAFF. The CDR3 DNA reads TGCAGCGTGCCCCGGACAGGGGAAAGAGGGGCCACTGAAGCTTTCTTT. Full variable domain (outside the CDR3, taken from reference TRBV29-1 and TRBJ1-1): SAVISQKPSRDICQRGTSLTIQCQVDSQVTMMFWYRQQPGQSLTLIATANQGSEATYESGFVIDKFPISRPNLTFSTLTVSNMSPEDSSIYLCSVPRTGERGATEAFFGQGTRLTVV.